The TCR beta chain under discussion was sequenced for a study of technical replicates of blood from several donors. The method was immunoSEQ multiplex PCR; TCRdb's version includes in-frame clones alone and lacks a portion of them. The data contain more than 75,000 clones, around 86% of them singletons. The CDR3 is 15 residues long. The V and J ends lost 5 bases and 3 bases respectively, with 15 bases between them. Germline CDR1 SNHLY, CDR2 FYNNEI. The V gene is TRBV2, the J gene TRBJ2-3; TRBD2 is a possible D gene (5 bases). The clonotype comes from a human donor in good health. Some clones in this sample may be carry-over from other donors' samples. Sequenced input: PBMCs. The CDR3 sequence is CASSSPPWRTDTQYF. Here the CDR3 DNA reads TGTGCCAGCAGTTCCCCTCCCTGGAGGACAGATACGCAGTATTTT.